This T cell receptor beta chain was found in a study of metastatic and nonmetastatic thyroid tumors. Findings of the study overall: TCR beta diversity was reportedly significantly higher in malignant thyroid tumors than benign nodules, in blood and tumor.

With MiXCR, TCRdb reprocessed the PCR reads. This sample has about 13,000 clones, with 23% found just once. There are many counts of this clone. Its antigen is not known. This CDR3 has 15 residues. V was pared by 1 base and J by 9 bases, with 4 bases of the junction left unmatched. Germline V gene data show CDR1 as SGHNT and CDR2 as YENEEA. All patients were untreated before thyroid surgery. This chain links TRBV11-3 with TRBJ2-1; 12 bases map to TRBD1. The clonotype comes from a female donor with papillary thyroid cancer or a benign thyroid nodule (not recorded which). Some clones in this sample may be carry-over from other donors' samples. Input material: blood. The DNA for the CDR3 is TGTGCCAGCAGCTTAGGGGGACAGGGGGCGATTGAGCAGTTCTTC. It is translated as CASSLGGQGAIEQFF.